This record looks at one T cell receptor beta chain sequence and its context. The target antigen is unknown. The data originate from a study of shared clonotypes between healthy human individuals. Study details: The donor pool was made up of a couple of women and three men aged 18 to 49. Study-level findings and limits: Represented genetic and exposure-history diversity was restricted by having few donors.

Data came from immunoSEQ multiplex PCR; TCRdb stores just in-frame clones and leaves some out. The data contain 2 million to 2.5 million clones, over 90% of them singletons. This CDR3 is 16 amino acids long. Trimming left V 5 bases short and J 0 bases short, with 15 bases between. CDR1 SSHAT and CDR2 FNYEAQ come from the germline V gene (reference sequence). J is TRBJ2-3 and V is TRBV7-7; no clear D gene. The sequencing sample was made of naive CD4+ T cells from PBMCs. The sample's subset: CD45RA+ positively selected. The sequence was obtained from a man between 18 and 35 years old in good health. Some clones in this sample may be carry-over from other donors' samples. CDR3 in DNA: TGTGCCAGCAGCCCATTAGGGTCCCTCAGCACAGATACGCAGTATTTT. It is translated as CASSPLGSLSTDTQYF.